The 8 T cell receptor beta chains listed next were all sequenced from one sample in a study of tumor-infiltrating lymphocytes in primary liver carcinoma. Total RNA amounting to roughly 450 ng was the source from which TCR beta cDNA was made with a constant-region primer. ARM-PCR was slightly modified, and three nested multiplex PCR rounds with it gave rise to the TCR beta libraries. Use of TRBV1-TRBV30 forward primers with a C-beta reverse primer characterized the first two PCR rounds, which lasted roughly 9 cycles each. TCRdb used MiXCR to reprocess the multiplex PCR reads, holding one entry per CDR3 protein. The sample holds about 200,000 distinct CDR3 sequences, roughly 61% seen once. In addition to blood RNA drawn from unsorted whole blood, germline DNA was extracted. The sample comprised peripheral blood. The source of these receptors is an older woman with primary liver carcinoma and hepatitis B virus infection.

The sample holds many counts of this clonotype. The chain carries TRBV11-2 and TRBJ2-6, with TRBD2 matching over 7 bases. The germline CDR1 and CDR2 sequences are SGHAT and FQNNGV. This CDR3 spans 18 amino acids. V lost 4 bases and J lost 0; bases outside the gene matches: 9. CDR3 DNA sequence: TGTGCCAGCAGCTCAGTACTAGCGCCGACCTCTGGGGCCAACGTCCTGACTTTC. Encoded protein: CASSSVLAPTSGANVLTF.

As concerns this clonotype: A much bigger clone sits one base away, suggesting this may be a read error. This sequence joins TRBV6-1 and TRBJ1-2; maybe TRBD1 (5 bases). This CDR3 region has 15 residues. From germline, CDR1 is MNHNS and CDR2 SASEGT. CDR3 bases: TGTGCCAGCAGTGAAGCCCCAGCTCGGGGGTATGACTACACCTTC. It yields the protein CASSEAPARGYDYTF.

This clonotype was observed a handful of times. J is TRBJ1-3 and V is TRBV12-3 or TRBV12-4; D gene ambiguous. V lost 3 bases to trimming and J lost 8 bases, with 14 bases between them. CDR3 size: 14 residues. CDR3 loop: CASSLEGSGDTIYF. DNA for the CDR3: TGTGCCAGCAGTTTGGAGGGTTCAGGAGACACCATATATTTT.

This clonotype was recorded many times. The chain links TRBV11-2 to TRBJ2-5, with D possibly TRBD1 on 5 matching bases. Looked up from germline, CDR1 is SGHAT and CDR2 is FQNNGV. Trimming removed 5 bases from V and 5 bases from J, with 12 bases in between. This CDR3 comprises 13 residues. CDR3 in amino acids: CASSQGYRETQYF. The CDR3, as DNA: TGTGCCAGCAGCCAGGGTTACCGCGAGACCCAGTACTTC.

This clonotype showed up just once. The chain carries TRBV29-1 and TRBJ1-1; 9 nucleotides agree with TRBD1. V lost 3 bases, J lost 9 bases, and 20 bases stayed unmatched. Germline V gene sequence: CDR1 SQVTM, CDR2 ANQGSEA. The CDR3 is 17 amino acids. As DNA, the CDR3 is TGCAGCGTTGAGGGTAAGGTGGACAGGGGCACGAACACAAAAGCTTTCTTT. Protein: CSVEGKVDRGTNTKAFF.

As DNA, the CDR3 is TGTGCCAGCAGATTGCAGGGCCCTAACTATGGCTACACCTTC. Its protein product is CASRLQGPNYGYTF. The chain uses TRBV5-5 and TRBJ1-2, with D possibly matching TRBD1 (5 bases). The CDR3 loop spans 14 amino acids. Germline V gene lookup returns CDR1 SGHKS and CDR2 YYEKEE (reference sequence). Trimming took 5 bases from V and 0 from J, leaving 11 bases between them.

In the case of this clonotype: Relative to the germline gene, one junction end is altered; a read error may explain this. V gene TRBV28 combines with J gene TRBJ2-5; D remains ambiguous. Germline-derived CDR1 and CDR2 are MDHEN and SYDVKM. This CDR3 contains 13 residues. CDR3 loop: CASTPRVQDTHYF. The CDR3 coding sequence is TGTGCCAGCACCCCTAGGGTACAAGATACCCATTACTTC.

Of note for this clonotype: Since no conserved phenylalanine or tryptophan closes the CDR3, a read error is the likely cause. The chain links TRBV29-1 to TRBJ2-7; D gene unclear. The CDR3 runs to 14 residues. The germline gives CDR1 SQVTM, CDR2 ANQGSEA. CDR3 sequence reads: CSVVPFSSSHEQYL. CDR3 coding DNA: TGCAGCGTTGTCCCCTTCTCAAGCTCCCACGAGCAGTACTTA.